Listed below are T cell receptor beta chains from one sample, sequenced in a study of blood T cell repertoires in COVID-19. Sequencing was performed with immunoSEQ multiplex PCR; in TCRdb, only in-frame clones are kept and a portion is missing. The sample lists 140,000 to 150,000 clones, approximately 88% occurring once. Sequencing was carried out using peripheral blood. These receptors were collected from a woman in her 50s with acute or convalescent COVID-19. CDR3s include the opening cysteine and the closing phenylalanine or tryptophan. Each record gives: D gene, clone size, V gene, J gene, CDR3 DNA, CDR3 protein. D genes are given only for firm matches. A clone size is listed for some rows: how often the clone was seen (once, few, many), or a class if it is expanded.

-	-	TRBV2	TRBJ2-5	TGTGCCAGCAGTGCGCAGGTCCAAGAGACCCAGTACTTC	CASSAQVQETQYF
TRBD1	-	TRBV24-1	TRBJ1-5	TGTGCCACCTCCCAGGGGGGAGAGCCCCAGCATTTT	CATSQGGEPQHF
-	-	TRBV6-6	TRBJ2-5	TGTGCCAGCAGACTCAGGGATTCCGAGACCCAGTACTTC	CASRLRDSETQYF
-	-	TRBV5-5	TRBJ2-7	TGTGCCAGCAGCTTCGTACGCGGTTACTCCTACGAGCAGTACTTC	CASSFVRGYSYEQYF
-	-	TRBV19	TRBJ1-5	TGTGCCAGTAGTATAACAGATTTCAGCAATCAGCCCCAGCATTTT	CASSITDFSNQPQHF
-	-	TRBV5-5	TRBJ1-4	TGTGCCAGCAGCTTGGCCCAGCCTCCGGTCAGCGGGGAAAAACTGTTTTTT	CASSLAQPPVSGEKLFF
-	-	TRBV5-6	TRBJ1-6	TGTGCCAGCAGCCCCGGGATAAGCTCCTATAATTCACCCCTCCACTTT	CASSPGISSYNSPLHF
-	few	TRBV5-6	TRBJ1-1	TGTGCCAGCAGCCGACGGAGCACTGAAGCTTTCTTT	CASSRRSTEAFF
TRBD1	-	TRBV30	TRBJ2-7	TGTGCCTGGAGCCCTGGGCGGACAGGGGTCTACGAGCAGTACTTC	CAWSPGRTGVYEQYF
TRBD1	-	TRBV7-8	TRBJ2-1	TGTGCCAGCAGCAGCCGACAGGGGTTTAATGAGCAGTTCTTC	CASSSRQGFNEQFF
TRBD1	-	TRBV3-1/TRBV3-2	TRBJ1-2	TGTGCCAGCAGCCCGACTTGGGACAGAGCCGTTGGTGGCTACACCTTC	CASSPTWDRAVGGYTF
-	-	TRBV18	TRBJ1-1	TGTGCCAGCTCACAAGACAGAAACACTGAAGCTTTCTTT	CASSQDRNTEAFF
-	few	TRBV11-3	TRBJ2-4	TGTGCCAGCAGCTTAGGGTTTGGAGGGATAAACATTCAGTACTTC	CASSLGFGGINIQYF
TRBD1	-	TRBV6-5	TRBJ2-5	TGTGCCAGCTCCGGCGGGACAGGGGGCAAAGAGACCCAGTACTTC	CASSGGTGGKETQYF
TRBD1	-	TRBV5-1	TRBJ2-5	TGCGCCAGCACCTGGGACAGGGTTGACGAGACCCAGTACTTC	CASTWDRVDETQYF
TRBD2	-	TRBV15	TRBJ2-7	TGTGCCACCAGCGCTCGCGGGGGACCCTACGAGCAGTACTTC	CATSARGGPYEQYF
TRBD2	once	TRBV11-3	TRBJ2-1	TGTGCCAGCAGCTTAGAGGGACTAGCGAACAATGAGCAGTTCTTC	CASSLEGLANNEQFF
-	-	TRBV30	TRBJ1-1	TGTGCCTGGAGTATCACAGAGCTGAACACTGAAGCTTTCTTT	CAWSITELNTEAFF
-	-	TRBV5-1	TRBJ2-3	TGCGCCAGCAGCTCTGACAGTCGAGCAAGCACAGATACGCAGTATTTT	CASSSDSRASTDTQYF
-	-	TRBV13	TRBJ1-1	TGTGCCAGCAGCCTTAAAACTGAAGCTTTCTTT	CASSLKTEAFF
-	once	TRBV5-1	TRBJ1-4	TGCGCCAGCAGCTTGGATACAGGGATTGAAAAACTGTTTTTT	CASSLDTGIEKLFF
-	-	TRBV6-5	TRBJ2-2	TGTGCCAGCAGTTACTCCTCAGGGACCGGGGAGCTGTTTTTT	CASSYSSGTGELFF
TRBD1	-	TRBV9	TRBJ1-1	TGTGCCAGCAGCGTAGAGGACAGGGGGCGCGATGCTTTCTTT	CASSVEDRGRDAFF
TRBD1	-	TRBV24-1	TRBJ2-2	TGTGCCACCAGTGGTGACAGGGGGCACGGGGAGCTGTTTTTT	CATSGDRGHGELFF
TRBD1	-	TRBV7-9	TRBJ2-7	TGTGCCAGCAGCTTTGGACAGGGACCCTACGAGCAGTACTTC	CASSFGQGPYEQYF
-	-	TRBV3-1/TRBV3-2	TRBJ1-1	TGTGCCAGCAGCCAAGGGGGGGGCACTGAAGCTTTCTTT	CASSQGGGTEAFF
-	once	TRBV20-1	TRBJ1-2	TGCAGTGCTAGAACAGTTCTAAACTACACCTTC	CSARTVLNYTF
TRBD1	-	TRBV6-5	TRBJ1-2	TGTGCCAGCAGTTCGACAGGGTTTGGCTACACCTTC	CASSSTGFGYTF
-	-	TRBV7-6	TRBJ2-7	TGTGCCAGCAGCTCTCCCTACGAGCAGTACTTC	CASSSPYEQYF
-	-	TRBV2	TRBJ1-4	TGTGCCAGCAGTGAGAGGGGGACTAATGAAAAACTGTTTTTT	CASSERGTNEKLFF
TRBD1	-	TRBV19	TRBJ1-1	TGTGCCAGTAGTAGAGACAGGGAGGTAACGAACACTGAAGCTTTCTTT	CASSRDREVTNTEAFF
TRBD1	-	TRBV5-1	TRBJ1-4	TGCGCCAGCAGCTTGGGGGACAGCTGGCCTGAAAAACTGTTTTTT	CASSLGDSWPEKLFF
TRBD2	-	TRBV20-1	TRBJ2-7	TGCAGTGCTAGTCGCCGTCGGGGGAGGGTTGGAGACGAGCAGTACTTC	CSASRRRGRVGDEQYF
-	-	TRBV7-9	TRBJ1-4	TGTGCCAGCAGCTTACCCCAGGGATGGGGTGAAAAACTGTTTTTT	CASSLPQGWGEKLFF
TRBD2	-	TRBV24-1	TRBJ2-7	TGTGCCACCAGTGATTCGGTCAGCGGGGTACTCTACGAGCAGTACTTC	CATSDSVSGVLYEQYF
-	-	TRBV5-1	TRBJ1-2	TGCGCCAGCAGCTTCCCGGCGGGAGACTATGGCTACACCTTC	CASSFPAGDYGYTF
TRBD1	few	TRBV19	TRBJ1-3	TGTGCCAGTAGTATACGGACAGGGCGGCCTGGAAACACCATATATTTT	CASSIRTGRPGNTIYF
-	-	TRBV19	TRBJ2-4	TGTGCCAGTAGTTTCTCTTCCGGAGACCCCAAAAACATTCAGTACTTC	CASSFSSGDPKNIQYF
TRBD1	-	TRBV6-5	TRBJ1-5	TGTGCCAGCAGCCGACAGGGAAATCAGCCCCAGCATTTT	CASSRQGNQPQHF
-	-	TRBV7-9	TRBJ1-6	TGTGCCAGCAGCTTGTTTTCGGGGGATATAAATTCACCCCTCCACTTT	CASSLFSGDINSPLHF
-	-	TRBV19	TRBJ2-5	TGTGCCAGTAGTATAGACCCGGAGGGGACCCAGTACTTC	CASSIDPEGTQYF
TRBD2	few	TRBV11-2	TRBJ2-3	TGTGCCAGCAGCTCGGGGACTAGCGGGAACGGAGATACGCAGTATTTT	CASSSGTSGNGDTQYF
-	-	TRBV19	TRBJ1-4	TGTGCCAGTAGTTGGGGGCCGGGGGGAAATGAAAAACTGTTTTTT	CASSWGPGGNEKLFF
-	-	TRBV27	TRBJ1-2	TGTGCCAGCAGCGCAGGGGTTGGCTACACCTTC	CASSAGVGYTF
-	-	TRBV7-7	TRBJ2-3	TGTGCTAGCAGCTTAGGCCCTTCAGGACTCCAGAAAGATACGCAGTATTTT	CASSLGPSGLQKDTQYF
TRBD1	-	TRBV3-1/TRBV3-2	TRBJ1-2	TGTGCCAGCAGCCAAGATGACAGGGGCTATGGCTACACCTTC	CASSQDDRGYGYTF
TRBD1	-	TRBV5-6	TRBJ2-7	TGTGCCAGCAGCCGGACACAGGGGGCGGCGATCTACGAGCAGTACTTC	CASSRTQGAAIYEQYF
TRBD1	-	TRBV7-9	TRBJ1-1	TGTGCCAGCAGCACCAGGGGGAGCACTGAAGCTTTCTTT	CASSTRGSTEAFF
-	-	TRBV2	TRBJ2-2	TGTGCCAGCAGTGTTTTTCCGGGCACCGGGGAGCTGTTTTTT	CASSVFPGTGELFF
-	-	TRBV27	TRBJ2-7	TGTGCCAGCAGTAGCCTCGGGACAGCCGGAGGGGACGGTGAGCAGTACTTC	CASSSLGTAGGDGEQYF
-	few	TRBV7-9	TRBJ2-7	TGTGCCAGCAGCACCGGAGCTGGCGAGCAGTACTTC	CASSTGAGEQYF
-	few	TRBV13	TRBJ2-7	TGTGCCAGCAGGCATAGCGGTAGCTCCTACGAGCAGTACTTC	CASRHSGSSYEQYF
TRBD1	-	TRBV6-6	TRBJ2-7	TGTGCCAGCAGTCCCGGGACAGGAGCTACCTACGAGCAGTACTTC	CASSPGTGATYEQYF
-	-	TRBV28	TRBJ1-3	TGTGCCAGCAGTAAGCAGGGTCCCGGTGTGGGAAACACCATATATTTT	CASSKQGPGVGNTIYF
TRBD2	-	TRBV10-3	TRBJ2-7	TGTGCCATCAGATCCGGGACTAGCGGGGGGCCCTACGAGCAGTACTTC	CAIRSGTSGGPYEQYF
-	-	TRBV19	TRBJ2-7	TGTGCCAGTACCACGGTCTTGGGAGCCTTCTACGAGCAGTACTTC	CASTTVLGAFYEQYF
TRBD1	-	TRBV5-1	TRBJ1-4	TGCGCCAGCAGCGCGGACAGGGTAGAAAAACTGTTTTTT	CASSADRVEKLFF
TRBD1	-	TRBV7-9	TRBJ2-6	TGTGCCAGCAGCTCAAGGCTGGGGACAGGAAGGTCCGGGGCCAACGTCCTGACTTTC	CASSSRLGTGRSGANVLTF
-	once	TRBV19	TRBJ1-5	TGTGCCAGTAGTTTCGGCAGGGGATGGCAGCCCCAGCATTTT	CASSFGRGWQPQHF
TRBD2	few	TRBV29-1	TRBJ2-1	TGCAGCGTGCCGAGAGGTAGCGGGACGTACAATGAGCAGTTCTTC	CSVPRGSGTYNEQFF